Presented here are 7 T cell receptor beta chains from one specimen sequenced in a study of patients and donors after allogeneic stem cell transplantation. TCRdb re-derived calls from the RT-PCR reads in MiXCR, one entry per CDR3 protein. Of about a million distinct CDR3 sequences listed, 15% to 20% are singletons. Sample: blood, either unsorted or a sorted T cell fraction (not recorded which). Source of these receptors: a human donor who was either an allogeneic HSCT recipient or a stem cell or donor lymphocyte infusion donor (not recorded which). It is not recorded whose cells these are; they may come from a transplant donor.

V usage is TRBV7-9 and J usage is TRBJ1-1; D possibly corresponds to TRBD1 (5 bases). The CDR3 contains 15 residues. Between the trimmed V and J ends, which lost 8 bases and 0 bases, there was a span of 16 bases. CDR1 and CDR2 from the germline V gene are SEHNR and FQNEAQ (reference sequence). CDR3 DNA sequence: TGTGCCAGCGCAAAAGTCGGGGGAATGAACACTGAAGCTTTCTTT. This sequence encodes CASAKVGGMNTEAFF.

V gene TRBV4-3 combines with J gene TRBJ2-1; TRBD1 or TRBD2 may be the D gene (6 bases each). The V gene's germline CDR1 is LGHNA and CDR2 YSLEER. The CDR3 loop spans 15 amino acids. V dropped 1 base and J dropped 6 bases, with 13 bases sitting between them. CDR3 sequence reads: CASSQGTRGANEQFF. CDR3 bases: TGCGCCAGCAGCCAAGGTACTAGGGGGGCCAATGAGCAGTTCTTC.

This clonotype has just a few counts. The chain is built from TRBV6-1 and TRBJ2-1; 7 bases are shared with TRBD2. The germline V gene encodes CDR1 MNHNS and CDR2 SASEGT. The trim removed 6 bases at V and 1 base at J, leaving 12 bases unmatched. The length of the CDR3 is 17 residues. The CDR3 is CASSPLRDYSSYNEQFF. The CDR3 bases are TGTGCCAGCAGCCCATTAAGGGACTACTCGTCCTACAATGAGCAGTTCTTC.

The table lists this clonotype with a few counts. The rearrangement links TRBV12-3 or TRBV12-4 to TRBJ1-5; a weak D match, TRBD1 (6 bases). The V end was cut by 3 bases, the J end by 0 bases, with 12 bases between. This CDR3 comprises 16 residues. DNA of the CDR3: TGTGCCAGCAGTTTGGGGGCAGAATATAGCAATCAGCCCCAGCATTTT. This translates into CASSLGAEYSNQPQHF.

This chain links TRBV20-1 with TRBJ1-1; 7 bases are a match to TRBD1. Trimming cost V 5 bases and J 1 base; bases outside gene matches: 4. Per the germline V gene, CDR1 is DFQATT and CDR2 is SNEGSKA (reference sequence). There are 13 residues in the CDR3. CDR3 protein: CSAARGRNTEAFF. The CDR3, as DNA: TGCAGTGCTGCCAGGGGGAGGAACACTGAAGCTTTCTTT.

The rearrangement joins TRBV20-1 to TRBJ2-7; D possibly matches TRBD1 or TRBD2 (5 bases each). V was pared by 6 bases and J by 2 bases, with 11 bases between. CDR3 length equals 12 residues. CDR1 is DFQATT and CDR2 is SNEGSKA in the germline V gene (reference sequence). CDR3 sequence reads: CSARDGAYEQYF. The CDR3 coding sequence is TGCAGTGCCCGGGACGGGGCCTACGAGCAGTACTTC.

In its sample, this clonotype was seen a few times. The genes are TRBV7-9 and TRBJ2-1, with unresolved D. V lost 8 bases and J 8 bases, leaving 25 bases between the germline ends. This CDR3 region has 16 residues. Germline V lookup: CDR1 SEHNR, CDR2 FQNEAQ (reference sequence). CDR3: CASSGGIKPVKDEQFF. Written as DNA, the CDR3 is TGTGCCAGCTCGGGTGGTATCAAGCCTGTTAAGGATGAGCAGTTCTTC.